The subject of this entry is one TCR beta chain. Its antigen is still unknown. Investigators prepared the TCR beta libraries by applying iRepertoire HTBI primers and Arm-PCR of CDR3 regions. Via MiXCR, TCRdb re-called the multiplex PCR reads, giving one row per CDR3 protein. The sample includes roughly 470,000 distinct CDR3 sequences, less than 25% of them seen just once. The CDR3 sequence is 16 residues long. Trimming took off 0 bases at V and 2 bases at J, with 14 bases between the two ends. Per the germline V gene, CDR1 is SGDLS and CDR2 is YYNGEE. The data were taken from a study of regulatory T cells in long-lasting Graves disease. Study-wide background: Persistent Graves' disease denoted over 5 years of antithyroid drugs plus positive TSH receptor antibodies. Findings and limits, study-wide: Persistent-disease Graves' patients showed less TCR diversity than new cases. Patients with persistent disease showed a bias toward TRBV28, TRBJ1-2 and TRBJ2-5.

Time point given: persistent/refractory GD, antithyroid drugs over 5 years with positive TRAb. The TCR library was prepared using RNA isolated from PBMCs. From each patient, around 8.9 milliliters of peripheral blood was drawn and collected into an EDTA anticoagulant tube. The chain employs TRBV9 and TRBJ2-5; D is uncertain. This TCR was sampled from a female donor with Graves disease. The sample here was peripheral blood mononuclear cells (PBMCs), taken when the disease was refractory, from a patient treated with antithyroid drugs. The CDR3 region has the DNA TGTGCCAGCAGCGTAGAGGAAGTAAGGGATCAAGAGACCCAGTACTTC. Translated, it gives CASSVEEVRDQETQYF.